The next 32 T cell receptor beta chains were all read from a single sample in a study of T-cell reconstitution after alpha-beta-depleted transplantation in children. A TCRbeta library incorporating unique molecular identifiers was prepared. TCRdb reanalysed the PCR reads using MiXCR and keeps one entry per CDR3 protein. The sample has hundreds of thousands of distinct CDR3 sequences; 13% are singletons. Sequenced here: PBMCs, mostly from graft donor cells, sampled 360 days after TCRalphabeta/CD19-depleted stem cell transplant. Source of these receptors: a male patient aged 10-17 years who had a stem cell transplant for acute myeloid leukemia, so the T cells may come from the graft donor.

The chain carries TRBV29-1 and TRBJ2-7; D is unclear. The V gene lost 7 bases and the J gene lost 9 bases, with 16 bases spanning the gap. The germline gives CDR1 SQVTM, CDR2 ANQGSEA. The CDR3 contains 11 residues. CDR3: CSATQLDGQYF. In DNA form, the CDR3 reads TGCAGCGCCACTCAATTAGACGGGCAGTACTTC.

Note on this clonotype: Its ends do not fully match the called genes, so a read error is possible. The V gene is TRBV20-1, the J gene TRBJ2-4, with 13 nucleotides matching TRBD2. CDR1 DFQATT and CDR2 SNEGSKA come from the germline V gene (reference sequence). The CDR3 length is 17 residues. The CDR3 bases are TGCTGTGCTTCGACTAGCGGGAGGACACTAGCCAAAAACATTCAGTACTTC. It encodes CCASTSGRTLAKNIQYF.

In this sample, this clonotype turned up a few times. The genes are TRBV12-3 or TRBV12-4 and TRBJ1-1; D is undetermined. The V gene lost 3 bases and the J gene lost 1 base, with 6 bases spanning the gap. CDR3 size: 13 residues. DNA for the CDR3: TGTGCCAGCAGTTTGATACAGAACACTGAAGCTTTCTTT. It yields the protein CASSLIQNTEAFF.

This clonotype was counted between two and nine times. The CDR3 DNA follows: TGTGCCATCAGTGAGTGGCCCGATGAGCAGTTCTTC. The encoded protein is CAISEWPDEQFF. The chain is built from TRBV10-3 and TRBJ2-1, with D hard to call. The V and J ends lost 1 base and 8 bases respectively, with 6 bases between them. Germline V gene lookup returns CDR1 ENHRY and CDR2 SYGVKD. The CDR3 loop spans 12 amino acids.

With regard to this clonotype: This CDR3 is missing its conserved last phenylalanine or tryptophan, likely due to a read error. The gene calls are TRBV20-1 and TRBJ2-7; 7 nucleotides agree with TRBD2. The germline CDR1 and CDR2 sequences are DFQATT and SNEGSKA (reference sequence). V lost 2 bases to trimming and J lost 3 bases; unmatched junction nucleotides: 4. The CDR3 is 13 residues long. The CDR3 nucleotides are TGCAGTGCTAGAAGGGGACTAAACTACGAGCAGTACCTC. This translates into CSARRGLNYEQYL.

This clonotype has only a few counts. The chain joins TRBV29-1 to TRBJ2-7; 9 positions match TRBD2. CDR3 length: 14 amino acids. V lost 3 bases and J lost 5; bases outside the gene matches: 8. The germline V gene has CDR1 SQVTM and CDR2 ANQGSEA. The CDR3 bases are TGCAGCGTTGAGGGGGCGGGAGGGCCCGACGAGCAGTACTTC. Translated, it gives CSVEGAGGPDEQYF.

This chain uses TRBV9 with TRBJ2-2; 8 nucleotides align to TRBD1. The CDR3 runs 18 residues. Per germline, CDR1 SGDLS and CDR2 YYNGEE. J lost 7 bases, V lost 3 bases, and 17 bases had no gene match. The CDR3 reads CASSGGDRILPSSGELFF. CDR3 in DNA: TGTGCCAGCAGCGGGGGGGACAGGATTCTCCCTTCCAGCGGGGAGCTGTTTTTT.

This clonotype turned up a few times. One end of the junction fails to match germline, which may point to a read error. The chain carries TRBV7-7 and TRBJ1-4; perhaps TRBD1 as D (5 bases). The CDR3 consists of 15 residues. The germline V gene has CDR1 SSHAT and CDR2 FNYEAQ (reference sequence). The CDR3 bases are TGTGCTAGCAGCTTGGGACTGGGTAGGAATGAAAAACTGTTTTTT. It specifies CASSLGLGRNEKLFF. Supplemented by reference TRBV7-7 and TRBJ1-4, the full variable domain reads GAGVSQSPRYKVTKRGQDVTLRCDPISSHATLYWYQQALGQGPEFLTYFNYEAQPDKSGLPSDRFSAERPEGSISTLTIQRTEQRDSAMYRCASSLGLGRNEKLFFGSGTQLSVL.

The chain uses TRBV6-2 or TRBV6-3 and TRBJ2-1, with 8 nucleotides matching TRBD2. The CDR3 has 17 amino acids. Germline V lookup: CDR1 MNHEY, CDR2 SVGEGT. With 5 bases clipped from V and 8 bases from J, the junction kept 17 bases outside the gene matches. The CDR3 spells CASSQIPLYRAGDEQFF. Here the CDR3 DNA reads TGTGCCAGCAGTCAAATCCCCTTGTATCGAGCGGGAGATGAGCAGTTCTTC.

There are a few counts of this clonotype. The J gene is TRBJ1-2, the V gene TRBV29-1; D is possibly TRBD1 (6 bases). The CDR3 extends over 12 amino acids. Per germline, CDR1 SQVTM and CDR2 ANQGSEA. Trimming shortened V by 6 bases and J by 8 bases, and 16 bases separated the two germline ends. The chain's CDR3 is CSVHRANGGYTF. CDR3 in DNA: TGCAGCGTCCACAGGGCCAACGGGGGCTACACCTTC.

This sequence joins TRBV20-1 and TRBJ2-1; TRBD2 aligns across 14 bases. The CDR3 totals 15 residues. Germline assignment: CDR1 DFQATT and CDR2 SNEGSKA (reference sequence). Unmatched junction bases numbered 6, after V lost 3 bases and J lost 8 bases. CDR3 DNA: TGCAGTGCTAGTGAGACTAGCGGGAGGGCCGATGAGCAGTTCTTC. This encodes CSASETSGRADEQFF.

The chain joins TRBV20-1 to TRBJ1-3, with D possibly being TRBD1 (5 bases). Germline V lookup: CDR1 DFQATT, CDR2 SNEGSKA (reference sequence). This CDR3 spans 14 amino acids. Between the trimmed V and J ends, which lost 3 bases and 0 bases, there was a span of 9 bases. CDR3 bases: TGCAGTGCTAGCCCCAGGGCCTCTGGAAACACCATATATTTT. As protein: CSASPRASGNTIYF.

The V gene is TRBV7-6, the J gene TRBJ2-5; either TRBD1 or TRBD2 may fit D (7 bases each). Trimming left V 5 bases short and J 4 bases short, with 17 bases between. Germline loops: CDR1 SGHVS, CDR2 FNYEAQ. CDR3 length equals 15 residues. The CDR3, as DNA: TGTGCCAGCAGCCCCAGGGGGGGACCAGGAGAGACCCAGTACTTC. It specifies CASSPRGGPGETQYF.

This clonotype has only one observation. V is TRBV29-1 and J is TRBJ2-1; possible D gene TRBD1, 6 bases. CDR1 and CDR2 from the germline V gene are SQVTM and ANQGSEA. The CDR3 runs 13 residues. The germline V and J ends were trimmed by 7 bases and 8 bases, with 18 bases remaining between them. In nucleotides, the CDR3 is TGCAGCGCCCCGGACCAGGGGAAAGATGAGCAGTTCTTC. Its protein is CSAPDQGKDEQFF.

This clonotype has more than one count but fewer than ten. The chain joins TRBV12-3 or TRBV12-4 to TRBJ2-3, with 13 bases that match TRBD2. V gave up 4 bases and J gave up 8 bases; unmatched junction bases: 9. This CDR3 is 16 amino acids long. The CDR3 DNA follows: TGTGCCAGCAGTTCCTTGGGACTAGCGGGACCAAGTACGCAGTATTTT. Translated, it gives CASSSLGLAGPSTQYF.

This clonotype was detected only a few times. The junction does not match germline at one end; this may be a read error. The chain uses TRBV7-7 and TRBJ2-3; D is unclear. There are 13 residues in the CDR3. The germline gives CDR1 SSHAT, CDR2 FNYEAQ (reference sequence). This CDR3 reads CASSAGLTDTQYF. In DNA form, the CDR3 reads TGTGCTAGCAGCGCAGGCTTGACAGATACGCAGTATTTT.

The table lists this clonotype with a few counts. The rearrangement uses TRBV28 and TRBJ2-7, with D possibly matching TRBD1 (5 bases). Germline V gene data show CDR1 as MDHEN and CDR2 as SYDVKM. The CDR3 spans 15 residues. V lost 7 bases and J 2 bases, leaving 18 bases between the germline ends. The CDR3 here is CASIRTYGQTYEQYF. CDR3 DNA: TGTGCCAGCATCCGGACCTACGGACAAACCTACGAGCAGTACTTC.

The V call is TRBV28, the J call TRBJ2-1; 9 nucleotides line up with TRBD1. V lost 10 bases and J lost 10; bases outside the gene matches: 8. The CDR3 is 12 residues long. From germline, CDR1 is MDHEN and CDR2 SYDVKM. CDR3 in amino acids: CAIGGTGREQFF. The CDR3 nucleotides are TGTGCCATCGGGGGGACAGGGCGGGAGCAGTTCTTC. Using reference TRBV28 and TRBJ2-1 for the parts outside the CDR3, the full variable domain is DVKVTQSSRYLVKRTGEKVFLECVQDMDHENMFWYRQDPGLGLRLIYFSYDVKMKEKGDIPEGYSVSREKKERFSLILESASTNQTSMYLCAIGGTGREQFFGPGTRLTVL.

CDR3 coding DNA: TGTGCCAGCAGTTACCTAACACAGGGGTACCTTTACTTC. Its translation is CASSYLTQGYLYF. The V gene is TRBV6-5, the J gene TRBJ2-5; 7 bases match TRBD1. CDR1 is MNHEY, CDR2 SVGAGI, per germline. Trimming at V came to 2 bases and at J to 14 bases, leaving 11 bases not matched to a gene. The CDR3 sequence is 13 residues long.

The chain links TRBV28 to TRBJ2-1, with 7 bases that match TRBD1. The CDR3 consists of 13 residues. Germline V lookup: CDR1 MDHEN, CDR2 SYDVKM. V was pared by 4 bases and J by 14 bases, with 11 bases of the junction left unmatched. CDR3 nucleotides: TGTGCCAGCAGTTCCCGGACAGGCGCTCCTGAGTTCTTC. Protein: CASSSRTGAPEFF.

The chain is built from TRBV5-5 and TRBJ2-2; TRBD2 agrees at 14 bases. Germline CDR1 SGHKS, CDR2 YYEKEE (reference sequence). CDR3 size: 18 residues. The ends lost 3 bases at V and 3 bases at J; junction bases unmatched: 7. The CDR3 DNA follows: TGTGCCAGCAGCTCGGGACTAGCGGGAGTTTCGGACACCGGGGAGCTGTTTTTT. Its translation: CASSSGLAGVSDTGELFF.

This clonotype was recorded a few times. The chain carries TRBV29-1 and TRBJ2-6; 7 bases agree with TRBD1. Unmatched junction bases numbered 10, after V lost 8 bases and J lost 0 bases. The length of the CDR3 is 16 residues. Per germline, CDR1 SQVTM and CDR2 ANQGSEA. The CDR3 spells CSFTGQFSSGANVLTF. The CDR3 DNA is TGCAGCTTTACGGGACAGTTTAGCTCTGGGGCCAACGTCCTGACTTTC. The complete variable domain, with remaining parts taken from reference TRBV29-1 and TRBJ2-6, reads SAVISQKPSRDICQRGTSLTIQCQVDSQVTMMFWYRQQPGQSLTLIATANQGSEATYESGFVIDKFPISRPNLTFSTLTVSNMSPEDSSIYLCSFTGQFSSGANVLTFGAGSRLTVL.

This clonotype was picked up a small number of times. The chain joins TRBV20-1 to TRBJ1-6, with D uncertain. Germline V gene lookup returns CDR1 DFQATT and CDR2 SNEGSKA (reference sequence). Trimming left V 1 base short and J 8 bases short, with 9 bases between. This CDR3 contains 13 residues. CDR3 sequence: CSARAQIDSPLHF. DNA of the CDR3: TGCAGTGCTAGAGCCCAGATTGATTCACCCCTCCACTTT.

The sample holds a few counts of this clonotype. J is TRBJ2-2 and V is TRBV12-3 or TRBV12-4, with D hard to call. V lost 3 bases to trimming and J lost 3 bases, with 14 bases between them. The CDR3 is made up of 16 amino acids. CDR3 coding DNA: TGTGCCAGCAGTTTGAGAGGTCGTCGAGACACCGGGGAGCTGTTTTTT. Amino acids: CASSLRGRRDTGELFF.

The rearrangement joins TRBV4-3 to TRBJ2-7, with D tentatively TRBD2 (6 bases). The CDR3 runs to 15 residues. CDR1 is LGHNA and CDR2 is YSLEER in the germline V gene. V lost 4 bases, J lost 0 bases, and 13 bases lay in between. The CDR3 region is CASSRASGSSYEQYF. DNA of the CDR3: TGCGCCAGCAGCCGCGCTTCCGGGAGCTCCTACGAGCAGTACTTC.

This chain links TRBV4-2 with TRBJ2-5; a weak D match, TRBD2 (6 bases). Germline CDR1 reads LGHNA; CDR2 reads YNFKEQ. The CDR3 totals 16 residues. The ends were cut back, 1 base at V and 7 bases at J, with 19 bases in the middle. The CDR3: CASSQVLGLSVVTQYF. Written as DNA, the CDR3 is TGTGCCAGCAGCCAAGTGTTGGGACTTTCCGTTGTGACCCAGTACTTC.

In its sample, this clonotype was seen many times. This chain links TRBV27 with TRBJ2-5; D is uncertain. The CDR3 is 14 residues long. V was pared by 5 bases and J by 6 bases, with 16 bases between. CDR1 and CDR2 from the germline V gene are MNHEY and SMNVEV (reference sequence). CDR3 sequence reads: CASSPQPGLKTQYF. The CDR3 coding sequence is TGTGCCAGCAGTCCCCAACCGGGCCTGAAGACCCAGTACTTC.

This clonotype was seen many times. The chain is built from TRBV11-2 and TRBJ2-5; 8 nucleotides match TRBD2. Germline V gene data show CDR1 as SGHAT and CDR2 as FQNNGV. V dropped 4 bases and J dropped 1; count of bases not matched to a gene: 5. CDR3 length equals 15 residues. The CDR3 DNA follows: TGTGCCAGCAGCTCTAACGGGAGGGTCCAAGAGACCCAGTACTTC. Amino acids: CASSSNGRVQETQYF.

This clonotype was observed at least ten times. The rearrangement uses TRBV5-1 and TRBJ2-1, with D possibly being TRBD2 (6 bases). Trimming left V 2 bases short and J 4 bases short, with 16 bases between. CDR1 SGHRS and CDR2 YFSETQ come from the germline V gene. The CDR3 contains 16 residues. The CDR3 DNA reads TGCGCCAGCAGCTTCTTCTCCAGCGGGCGATACAATGAGCAGTTCTTC. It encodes CASSFFSSGRYNEQFF.

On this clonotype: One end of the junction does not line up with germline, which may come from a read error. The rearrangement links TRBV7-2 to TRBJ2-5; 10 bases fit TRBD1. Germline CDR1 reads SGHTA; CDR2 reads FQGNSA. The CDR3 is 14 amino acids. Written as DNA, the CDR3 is TGTGCCAGCAGCTTACTAGGGACAGGGGAGACCCCGGGGTTC. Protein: CASSLLGTGETPGF.

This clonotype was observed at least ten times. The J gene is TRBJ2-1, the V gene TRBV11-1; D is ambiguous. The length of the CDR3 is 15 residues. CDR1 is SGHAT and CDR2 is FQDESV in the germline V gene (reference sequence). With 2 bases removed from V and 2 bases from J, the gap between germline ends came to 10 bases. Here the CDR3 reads CASSLLPETYNEQFF. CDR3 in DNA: TGTGCCAGCAGCTTACTACCTGAGACCTACAATGAGCAGTTCTTC. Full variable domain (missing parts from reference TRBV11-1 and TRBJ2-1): EAEVAQSPRYKITEKSQAVAFWCDPISGHATLYWYRQILGQGPELLVQFQDESVVDDSQLPKDRFSAERLKGVDSTLKIQPAELGDSAMYLCASSLLPETYNEQFFGPGTRLTVL.

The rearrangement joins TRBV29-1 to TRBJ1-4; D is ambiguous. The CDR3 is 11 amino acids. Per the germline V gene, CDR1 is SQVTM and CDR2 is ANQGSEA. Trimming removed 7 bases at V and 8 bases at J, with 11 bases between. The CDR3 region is CSASIGEKLFF. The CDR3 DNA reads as TGCAGCGCCTCCATCGGAGAAAAACTGTTTTTT. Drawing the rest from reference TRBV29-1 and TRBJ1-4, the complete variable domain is SAVISQKPSRDICQRGTSLTIQCQVDSQVTMMFWYRQQPGQSLTLIATANQGSEATYESGFVIDKFPISRPNLTFSTLTVSNMSPEDSSIYLCSASIGEKLFFGSGTQLSVL.